This TCR beta chain was identified during a study of blood T cell repertoires in COVID-19. Overall study context: Sources were T cells, B-cell-depleted T cells, or PBMCs; the material itself was cDNA or gDNA.

Method: immunoSEQ multiplex PCR; TCRdb's copy keeps in-frame clones and lacks some. The table shows some 200,000 clones, with around 84% occurring only once. This CDR3 has 13 residues. The germline CDR1 and CDR2 sequences are MNHEY and SVGAGI. The V gene lost 6 bases and the J gene lost 0 bases, with 8 bases spanning the gap. This chain links TRBV6-5 with TRBJ1-1; D gene ambiguous. This clonotype originated in a man aged 25 to 40 with active or convalescent COVID-19. Input material: peripheral blood. The CDR3 DNA is TGTGCCAGCAGGCGCACCCTGAACACTGAAGCTTTCTTT. Protein sequence: CASRRTLNTEAFF.